This T cell receptor beta chain is drawn from a study of identical twins. V dropped 5 bases and J dropped 2; count of bases not matched to a gene: 12. The V gene's germline CDR1 is SGHNT and CDR2 YYREEE (reference sequence). The CDR3 consists of 16 residues. One entry per CDR3 protein results from TCRdb running MiXCR on the 5' RACE reads. Of 400,000 to 650,000 distinct CDR3 sequences in the sample, about 20% were seen once. This clonotype was recorded a few times. A further study also used this sample, focusing on T cells expressing NK-cell markers.

This chain uses TRBV5-4 with TRBJ2-5; TRBD2 matches 7 bases. The sequencing sample was made of CD4+ T cells sorted from blood. The receptor was isolated from a woman aged 18-29 years in good health. The CDR3 here is CASRASGIIGQETQYF. For the CDR3, the DNA is TGTGCCAGCAGAGCCAGCGGGATAATAGGGCAAGAGACCCAGTACTTC.